This is a list of T cell receptor beta chains from one sample in a study of blood T cell repertoires in COVID-19. The repertoire was sequenced with immunoSEQ multiplex PCR; TCRdb's copy has only in-frame clones and lacks some. The table has roughly 280,000 clones, roughly 90% seen once. Sequencing was carried out using PBMCs or T cells enriched from blood (not recorded which). Source of these receptors: a man aged 35-49 years who had been exposed to COVID-19. CDR3s leave out the opening cysteine and the closing phenylalanine or tryptophan.

V gene	CDR3 length	CDR3 protein
TRBV6-6	13	ASSFQLTTEVGYT
TRBV11-2	13	ASSLVAGPNYEQY
TRBV28	12	ASSSGGQNTEAF
TRBV24-1	15	ATSDNPGTGAYNEQF
TRBV10-1	12	ASSPGTGGREQF
TRBV7-3	13	ASSLGTGGQETQY
TRBV30	13	AWSPQVLAKNIQY
TRBV5-4	14	ASSLDGQFSNQPQH
TRBV7-3	13	ASSSSGTPGNTIY
TRBV18	13	ASSPGGGSYNEQF
TRBV2	12	ASRRLAGEDTQY
TRBV6-5	14	ASSYSGQGTGNTIY
TRBV27	13	ASSSLTQTVYEQY
TRBV7-9	13	ASSFETSGSYEQY
TRBV6-2/TRBV6-3	11	ASSLGRANEQF
TRBV18	15	ASSPLGTGVVLDTQY
TRBV29-1	12	SARTRDSPYGYT
TRBV7-9	14	ASSWRGRTRTGELF
TRBV28	14	ASSLETSGSKYEQY
TRBV5-6	12	ASSLGLDQGEQY
TRBV27	16	ASSSLTSGRSAFKTQY